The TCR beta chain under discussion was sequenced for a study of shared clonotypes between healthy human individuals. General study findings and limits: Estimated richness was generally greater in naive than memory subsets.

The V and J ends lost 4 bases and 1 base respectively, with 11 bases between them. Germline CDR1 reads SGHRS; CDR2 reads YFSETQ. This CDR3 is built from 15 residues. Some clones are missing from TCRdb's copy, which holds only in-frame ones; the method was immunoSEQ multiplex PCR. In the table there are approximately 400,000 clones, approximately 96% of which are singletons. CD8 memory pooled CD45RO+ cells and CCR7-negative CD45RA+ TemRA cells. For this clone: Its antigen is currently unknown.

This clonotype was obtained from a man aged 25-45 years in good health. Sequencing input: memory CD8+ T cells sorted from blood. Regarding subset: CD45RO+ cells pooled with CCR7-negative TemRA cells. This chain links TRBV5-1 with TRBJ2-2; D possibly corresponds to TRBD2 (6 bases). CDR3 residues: CASSPGTGNTGELFF. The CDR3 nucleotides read TGCGCCAGCAGCCCCGGGACTGGGAACACCGGGGAGCTGTTTTTT.